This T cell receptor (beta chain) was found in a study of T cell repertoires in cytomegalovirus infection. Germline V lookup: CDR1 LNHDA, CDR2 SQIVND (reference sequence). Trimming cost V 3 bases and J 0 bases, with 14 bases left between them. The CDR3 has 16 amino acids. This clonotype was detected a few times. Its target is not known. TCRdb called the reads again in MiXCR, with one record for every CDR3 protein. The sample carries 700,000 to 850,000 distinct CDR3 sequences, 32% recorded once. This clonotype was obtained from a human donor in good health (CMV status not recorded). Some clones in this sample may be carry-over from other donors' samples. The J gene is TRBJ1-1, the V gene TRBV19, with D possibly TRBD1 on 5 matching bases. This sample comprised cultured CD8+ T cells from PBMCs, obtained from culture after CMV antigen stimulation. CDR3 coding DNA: TGTGCCAGTAGTATCAGACGACAGCACATGAACACTGAAGCTTTCTTT. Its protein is CASSIRRQHMNTEAFF.